These T cell receptor beta chains were read from a single sample in a study of shared clonotypes between healthy human individuals. Clones were sequenced by immunoSEQ multiplex PCR, and TCRdb holds only the in-frame ones, with some missing. Of 2 million to 2.5 million clones in the sample, approximately 96% are singletons; the top ten hold roughly 0.13%. Source material: naive CD4+ T cells sorted from blood. These receptors were taken from a man aged 18-30 years in good health. Each CDR3 is given with its conserved first and last residue. D genes are given only for firm matches. Clone sizes are given selectively: once, few, many, or a class where the clone is expanded.

TRBD2,TRBJ2-4,TRBV5-4,.,CASSKAGRGGSNIQYF,TGTGCCAGCAGCAAGGCTGGGCGGGGGGGCTCAAACATTCAGTACTTC
.,TRBJ1-5,TRBV19,once,CASSIQGSQPQHF,TGTGCCAGTAGTATCCAGGGGAGTCAGCCCCAGCATTTT
.,TRBJ1-2,TRBV6-5,.,CASSSHSNYGYTF,TGTGCCAGCAGCTCACACTCCAACTATGGCTACACCTTC
.,TRBJ2-2,TRBV7-9,.,CASSQGLGTTNTGELFF,TGTGCCAGCAGCCAAGGGTTAGGGACGACCAACACCGGGGAGCTGTTTTTT
.,TRBJ2-2,TRBV7-6,.,CASSSDTHTGELFF,TGTGCCAGCAGCTCCGACACACACACCGGGGAGCTGTTTTTT
TRBD1,TRBJ2-7,TRBV7-9,.,CASSLGGGGDRVEEQYF,TGTGCCAGCAGCTTAGGAGGAGGAGGGGACAGGGTTGAAGAGCAGTACTTC
.,TRBJ1-4,TRBV9,.,CASSVGTSQPNEKLFF,TGTGCCAGCAGCGTAGGGACCTCCCAACCTAATGAAAAACTGTTTTTT
TRBD2,TRBJ2-7,TRBV6-6,.,CASSDATSARSYEQYF,TGTGCCAGCAGCGATGCGACTAGCGCTCGCTCCTACGAGCAGTACTTC
TRBD2,TRBJ2-7,TRBV7-9,.,CASQRTSGMYEQYF,TGTGCCAGCCAACGGACTAGCGGGATGTACGAGCAGTACTTC
TRBD1,TRBJ2-7,TRBV27,.,CASRRQGAHEQYF,TGTGCCAGCAGAAGACAGGGGGCCCACGAGCAGTACTTC
.,TRBJ1-2,TRBV28,.,CASSFRGRSDGYTF,TGTGCCAGCAGTTTCCGGGGGCGCTCAGATGGCTACACCTTC
.,TRBJ1-3,TRBV5-1,.,CASSLEMSSGNTIYF,TGCGCCAGCAGCTTGGAGATGAGCTCTGGAAACACCATATATTTT
.,TRBJ1-1,TRBV18,.,CASSPQGSSAEAFF,TGTGCCAGCTCACCACAGGGGTCGAGCGCTGAAGCTTTCTTT
.,TRBJ2-6,TRBV5-1,.,CASSQDRPGANVLTF,TGCGCCAGCAGCCAGGATCGGCCTGGGGCCAACGTCCTGACTTTC
TRBD2,TRBJ2-1,TRBV13,.,CASSREGRAGSSYNEQFF,TGTGCCAGCAGCCGAGAGGGAAGAGCGGGGAGCTCCTACAATGAGCAGTTCTTC
.,TRBJ2-7,TRBV7-6,.,CASSIEDGSYEQYF,TGTGCCAGCAGCATAGAGGACGGGTCCTACGAGCAGTACTTC
.,TRBJ2-2,TRBV11-2,.,CASSRRLEANTGELFF,TGTGCCAGCAGCCGACGTTTGGAAGCGAACACCGGGGAGCTGTTTTTT
.,TRBJ1-2,TRBV7-9,.,CASSLGGRENYGYTF,TGTGCCAGCAGCTTAGGGGGCAGGGAAAACTATGGCTACACCTTC
.,TRBJ1-6,TRBV14,.,CASSQWTNNSPLHF,TGTGCCAGCAGCCAATGGACAAACAATTCACCCCTCCACTTT
TRBD1,TRBJ1-1,TRBV5-6,.,CASNRDRGLNTEAFF,TGTGCCAGCAACCGGGACAGGGGGCTGAACACTGAAGCTTTCTTT
TRBD1,TRBJ1-6,TRBV2,few,CASRGQGDNSPLHF,TGTGCCAGCAGAGGACAGGGAGATAATTCACCCCTCCACTTT
.,TRBJ1-5,TRBV19,.,CASSISLAQPQHF,TGTGCCAGTAGTATTTCGCTCGCTCAGCCCCAGCATTTT
TRBD1,TRBJ2-6,TRBV7-3,.,CASSAGQGRSGANVLTF,TGTGCCAGCAGCGCGGGACAGGGCCGCTCTGGGGCCAACGTCCTGACTTTC
TRBD1,TRBJ1-4,TRBV2,.,CASSGQGQGGNEKLFF,TGTGCCAGCAGTGGACAAGGACAGGGAGGTAATGAAAAACTGTTTTTT
.,TRBJ2-7,TRBV5-4,.,CASSPGTSLTYEQYF,TGTGCCAGCAGCCCCGGGACATCTCTGACCTACGAGCAGTACTTC
TRBD2,TRBJ2-5,TRBV2,.,CASGSGGQETQYF,TGTGCCAGTGGTAGCGGGGGCCAAGAGACCCAGTACTTC
.,TRBJ2-3,TRBV4-1,.,CASSQIGTKTDTQYF,TGCGCCAGCAGCCAAATCGGGACCAAAACAGATACGCAGTATTTT
.,TRBJ2-5,TRBV21-1,.,CASSSSRTGAQETQYF,TGTGCCAGCAGTTCATCGAGGACAGGGGCACAAGAGACCCAGTACTTC
.,TRBJ1-1,TRBV27,.,CASSYLPNTEAFF,TGTGCCAGCAGCTACCTCCCAAACACTGAAGCTTTCTTT
TRBD2,TRBJ2-3,TRBV5-1,.,CASSFSGRGADTQYF,TGCGCCAGCAGCTTTAGCGGGAGAGGGGCAGATACGCAGTATTTT
TRBD1,TRBJ1-5,TRBV6-5,.,CASSYRTGNQPQHF,TGTGCCAGCAGTTACCGGACAGGGAATCAGCCCCAGCATTTT
TRBD2,TRBJ2-5,TRBV4-1,.,CASSSSSGAGAETQYF,TGCGCCAGCAGCTCATCAAGTGGCGCGGGAGCGGAGACCCAGTACTTC
TRBD1,TRBJ2-7,TRBV5-1,.,CASSWASGQGLYEQYF,TGCGCCAGCAGCTGGGCGTCGGGACAGGGACTCTACGAGCAGTACTTC
.,TRBJ1-6,TRBV2,few,CASSEQMTPLHF,TGTGCCAGCAGTGAGCAGATGACACCCCTCCACTTT
.,TRBJ2-3,TRBV7-9,.,CASSLLRDPTDTQYF,TGTGCCAGCAGCTTACTCCGGGACCCCACAGATACGCAGTATTTT
.,TRBJ1-2,TRBV5-8,.,CASSLLGSAGYTF,TGTGCCAGCAGCTTGTTGGGGTCGGCTGGCTACACCTTC